These 17 T cell receptor beta chains came from one sample sequenced in a study of T cell repertoires in cytomegalovirus infection. From the reads, TCRdb called clonotypes with MiXCR, one entry per CDR3 protein. In the table there are a few hundred thousand distinct CDR3 sequences, 9% to 9.5% of which are singletons. The sequenced material came from PBMCs. The origin of the receptors is a human donor in good health (CMV status not recorded). Some clones in this sample may be carry-over from other donors' samples.

There are a few counts of this clonotype. The chain recombines TRBV2 with TRBJ1-5, with a weak D call TRBD1 (5 bases). This CDR3 region has 13 residues. In germline, CDR1 is SNHLY, CDR2 FYNNEI. V lost 9 bases and J 4 bases, leaving 13 bases between the germline ends. The CDR3 reads CASDGQGNQPQHF. Here the CDR3 DNA reads TGTGCCAGTGACGGGCAGGGAAATCAGCCCCAGCATTTT.

This chain links TRBV3-1 with TRBJ1-2; the match to TRBD1 covers 9 bases. Unmatched junction bases numbered 5, after V lost 4 bases and J lost 8 bases. This CDR3 has 13 amino acids. CDR1 and CDR2 (germline): LGHDT, YNNKEL (reference sequence). The CDR3 region has the DNA TGTGCCAGCAGCCCCGGGACAGGGAGAGGCTACACCTTC. Encoded protein: CASSPGTGRGYTF.

The chain has TRBV6-6 and TRBJ1-4; no clear D gene. In germline, CDR1 is MNHNY, CDR2 SVGAGI (reference sequence). This CDR3 has 11 residues. V was pared by 2 bases and J by 8 bases, with 3 bases between. The CDR3, as DNA: TGTGCCAGCAGTTACGACGAAAAACTGTTTTTT. It specifies CASSYDEKLFF.

This clonotype turned up a few times. The rearrangement links TRBV7-2 to TRBJ1-1; TRBD1 agrees at 7 bases. Germline lookup yields CDR1 SGHTA and CDR2 FQGNSA. J gave up 1 base and V 1 base, and 9 bases lay outside the gene matches. The CDR3 runs to 17 residues. The CDR3: CASSLVVTGRSNTEAFF. For the CDR3, the DNA is TGTGCCAGCAGCTTAGTGGTGACAGGGCGTTCGAACACTGAAGCTTTCTTT.

This clonotype came up a few times. The chain combines TRBV7-2 with TRBJ2-2; 9 positions match TRBD1. Germline loops: CDR1 SGHTA, CDR2 FQGNSA. There are 15 residues in the CDR3. V lost 3 bases, J lost 7 bases, and 6 bases stayed unmatched. The CDR3 region is CASSFLQGAVGELFF. The CDR3 coding sequence is TGTGCCAGCAGCTTTCTACAGGGGGCGGTCGGGGAGCTGTTTTTT.

This chain connects TRBV28 to TRBJ2-7; D uncertain. This CDR3 region has 14 residues. Germline assignment: CDR1 MDHEN and CDR2 SYDVKM. V gave up 6 bases and J gave up 2 bases, with 14 bases separating them. DNA of the CDR3: TGTGCCAGCAGAGCTCCGATGACCACCTACGAGCAGTACTTC. This sequence encodes CASRAPMTTYEQYF.

The V and J genes are TRBV6-2 or TRBV6-3 and TRBJ2-7, with D possibly being TRBD2 (5 bases). V was shortened by 6 bases and J by 3 bases, with 9 bases between the two germline ends. Germline values: CDR1 MNHEY, CDR2 SVGEGT. The CDR3 loop spans 12 amino acids. The DNA of the CDR3 is TGTGCCAGCAGCCGGGGAGTCTACGAGCAGTACTTC. This encodes CASSRGVYEQYF.

The genes are TRBV6-2 or TRBV6-3 and TRBJ1-5, with no clear D. The CDR3 length is 14 residues. The germline V and J ends were trimmed by 0 bases and 4 bases, with 7 bases remaining between them. Germline assignment: CDR1 MNHEY and CDR2 SVGEGT. CDR3 sequence: CASSYSSKNQPQHF. The CDR3 nucleotides read TGTGCCAGCAGTTACTCGTCGAAGAATCAGCCCCAGCATTTT.

This clonotype was recorded at least ten times. The gene calls are TRBV7-9 and TRBJ1-1; 7 nucleotides line up with TRBD1. CDR1 is SEHNR and CDR2 is FQNEAQ in the germline V gene (reference sequence). The ends lost 5 bases at V and 1 base at J; junction bases unmatched: 7. The length of the CDR3 is 15 residues. The CDR3 loop is CASSTRTGTNTEAFF. The CDR3 nucleotides read TGTGCCAGCAGCACTCGGACAGGAACGAACACTGAAGCTTTCTTT.

Many counts were recorded for this clonotype. The V call is TRBV14, the J call TRBJ1-6; D is uncertain. This CDR3 has 13 residues. The germline CDR1 and CDR2 sequences are SGHDN and FVKESK. V lost 3 bases to trimming and J lost 9 bases, with 9 bases between them. As DNA, the CDR3 is TGTGCCAGCAGCCACAGCTACAGTTCACCCCTCCACTTT. Protein product: CASSHSYSSPLHF.

This clonotype has ten or more counts. The chain joins TRBV11-1 to TRBJ1-2; 7 bases agree with TRBD1. CDR1 and CDR2 from the germline V gene are SGHAT and FQDESV (reference sequence). The CDR3 totals 15 residues. V lost 4 bases and J lost 4; bases outside the gene matches: 9. This CDR3 is CASSSLTGSSYGYTF. The CDR3 nucleotides read TGTGCCAGCAGCTCACTGACAGGGTCCTCCTATGGCTACACCTTC. Combining the CDR3 with reference TRBV11-1 and TRBJ1-2 gives the whole variable domain EAEVAQSPRYKITEKSQAVAFWCDPISGHATLYWYRQILGQGPELLVQFQDESVVDDSQLPKDRFSAERLKGVDSTLKIQPAELGDSAMYLCASSSLTGSSYGYTFGSGTRLTVV.

There are a few counts of this clonotype. The chain is built from TRBV12-3 or TRBV12-4 and TRBJ2-1, with a possible D match to TRBD2 (6 bases). This CDR3 comprises 16 residues. V shed 8 bases and J shed 6 bases, with 23 bases lying between them. CDR3 sequence reads: CASAPTSILATNEQFF. The CDR3 DNA sequence: TGTGCCAGCGCTCCGACGTCCATACTAGCTACCAATGAGCAGTTCTTC.

This clonotype was seen at least ten times. This chain links TRBV11-2 with TRBJ2-5; no clear D. Germline V gene sequence: CDR1 SGHAT, CDR2 FQNNGV. This CDR3 is 15 amino acids long. The ends were cut back, 3 bases at V and 3 bases at J, with 14 bases in the middle. CDR3 loop: CASSLYLLTEETQYF. CDR3 nucleotide sequence: TGTGCCAGCAGCTTGTACCTTCTAACGGAAGAGACCCAGTACTTC.

The chain combines TRBV7-9 with TRBJ2-7; 7 nucleotides agree with TRBD1. The junction had 6 bases not matched to a gene; V was cut back by 1 base and J by 3 bases. Germline V gene data show CDR1 as SEHNR and CDR2 as FQNEAQ (reference sequence). The CDR3 runs 15 residues. In nucleotides, the CDR3 is TGTGCCAGCAGCTTAGTTTCAGGGGGACACTACGAGCAGTACTTC. Protein product: CASSLVSGGHYEQYF.

There are many counts of this clonotype. The CDR3 DNA reads as TGCAGTGCCTTGGGACAGTTGAACACTGAAGCTTTCTTT. It yields the protein CSALGQLNTEAFF. The rearrangement links TRBV20-1 to TRBJ1-1; TRBD1 matches at 7 bases. CDR1 is DFQATT, CDR2 SNEGSKA, per germline (reference sequence). The CDR3 runs to 13 residues. J was trimmed by 0 bases and V by 6 bases; bases with no gene match: 4.

The gene calls are TRBV27 and TRBJ1-1, with 12 bases identical to TRBD1. Trimming at V came to 3 bases and at J to 1 base, leaving 6 bases not matched to a gene. The germline CDR1 and CDR2 sequences are MNHEY and SMNVEV (reference sequence). The CDR3 extends over 17 amino acids. The CDR3 sequence is CASSFSGTGGANTEAFF. The CDR3 nucleotides read TGTGCCAGCAGTTTTTCCGGGACAGGGGGCGCGAACACTGAAGCTTTCTTT.

This clonotype occurred a few times. V gene TRBV19 combines with J gene TRBJ1-4; D unclear. The CDR3 loop spans 15 amino acids. The ends were cut back, 3 bases at V and 0 bases at J, with 8 bases in the middle. Per germline, CDR1 LNHDA and CDR2 SQIVND (reference sequence). The CDR3 coding sequence is TGTGCCAGTAGTATGTCGATTGCAACTAATGAAAAACTGTTTTTT. This codes for CASSMSIATNEKLFF.